Sequencing of this TCR beta chain was carried out in a study of glioma-infiltrating T cells. Amplification of TCR alpha and beta CDR3 regions from RNA used iRepertoire nested multiplex PCR. One entry per CDR3 protein results from TCRdb running MiXCR on the multiplex PCR reads. Of around 10,000 distinct CDR3 sequences detected, roughly 61% appear once; the ten largest clones hold about a fifth. As for this clonotype: A junction end diverges from the germline sequence, so it may reflect a read error.

The CDR3 is made up of 11 amino acids. Germline loops: CDR1 KGHSH, CDR2 LQKENI. Sequencing was performed on glioma tissue, nonneoplastic brain tissue, or PBMCs (not recorded which). The gene calls are TRBV18 and TRBJ2-3, with D uncertain. This receptor was identified in a human donor with low-grade glioma or glioblastoma, undergoing nonglioma brain surgery, or in good health (not recorded which). DNA of the CDR3: TGTGCCAGCTCAGCAAAAGATACGAAGTATTTT. Translating gives CASSAKDTKYF.